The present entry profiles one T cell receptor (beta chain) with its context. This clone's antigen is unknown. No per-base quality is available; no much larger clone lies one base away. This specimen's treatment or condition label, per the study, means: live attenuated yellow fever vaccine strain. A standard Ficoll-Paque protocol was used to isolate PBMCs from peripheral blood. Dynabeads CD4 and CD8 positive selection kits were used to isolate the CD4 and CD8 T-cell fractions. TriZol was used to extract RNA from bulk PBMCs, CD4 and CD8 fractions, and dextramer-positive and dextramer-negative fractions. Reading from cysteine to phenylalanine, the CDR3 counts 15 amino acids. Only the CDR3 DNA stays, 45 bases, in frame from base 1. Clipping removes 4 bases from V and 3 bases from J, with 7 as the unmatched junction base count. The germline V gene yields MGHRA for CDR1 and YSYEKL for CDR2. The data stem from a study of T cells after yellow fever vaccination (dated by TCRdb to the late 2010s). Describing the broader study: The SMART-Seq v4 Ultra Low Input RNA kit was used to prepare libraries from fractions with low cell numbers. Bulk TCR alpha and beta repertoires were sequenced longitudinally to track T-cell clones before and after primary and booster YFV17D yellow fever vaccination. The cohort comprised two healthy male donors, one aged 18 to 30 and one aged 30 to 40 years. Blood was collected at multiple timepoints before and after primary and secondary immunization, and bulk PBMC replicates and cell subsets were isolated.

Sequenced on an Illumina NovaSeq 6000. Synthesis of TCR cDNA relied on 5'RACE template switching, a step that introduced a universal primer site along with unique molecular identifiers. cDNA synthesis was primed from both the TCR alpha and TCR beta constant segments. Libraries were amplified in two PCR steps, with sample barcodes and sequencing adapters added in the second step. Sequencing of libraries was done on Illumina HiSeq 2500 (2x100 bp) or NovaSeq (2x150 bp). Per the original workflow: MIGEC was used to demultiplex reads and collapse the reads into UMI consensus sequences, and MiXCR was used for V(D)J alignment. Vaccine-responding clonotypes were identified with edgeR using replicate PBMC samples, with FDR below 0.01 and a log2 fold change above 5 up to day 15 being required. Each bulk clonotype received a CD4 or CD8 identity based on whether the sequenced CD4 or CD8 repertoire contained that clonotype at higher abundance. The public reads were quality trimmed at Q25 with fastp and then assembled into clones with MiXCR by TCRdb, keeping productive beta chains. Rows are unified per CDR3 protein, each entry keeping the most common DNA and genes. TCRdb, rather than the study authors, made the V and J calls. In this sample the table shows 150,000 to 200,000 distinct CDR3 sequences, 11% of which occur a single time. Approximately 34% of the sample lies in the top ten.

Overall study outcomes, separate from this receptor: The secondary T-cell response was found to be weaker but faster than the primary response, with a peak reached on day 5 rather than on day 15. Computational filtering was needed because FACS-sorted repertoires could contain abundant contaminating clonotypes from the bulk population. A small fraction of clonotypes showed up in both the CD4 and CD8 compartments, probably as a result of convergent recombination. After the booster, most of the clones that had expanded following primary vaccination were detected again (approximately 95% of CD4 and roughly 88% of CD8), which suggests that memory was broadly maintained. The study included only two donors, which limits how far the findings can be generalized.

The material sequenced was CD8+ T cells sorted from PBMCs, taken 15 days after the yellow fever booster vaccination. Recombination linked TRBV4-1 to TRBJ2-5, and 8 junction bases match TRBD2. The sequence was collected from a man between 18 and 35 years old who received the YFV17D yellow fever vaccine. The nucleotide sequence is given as TGCGCCAGCAGCCGGGAGACTAGCGTGAAAGAGACCCAGTACTTC. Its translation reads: CASSRETSVKETQYF.